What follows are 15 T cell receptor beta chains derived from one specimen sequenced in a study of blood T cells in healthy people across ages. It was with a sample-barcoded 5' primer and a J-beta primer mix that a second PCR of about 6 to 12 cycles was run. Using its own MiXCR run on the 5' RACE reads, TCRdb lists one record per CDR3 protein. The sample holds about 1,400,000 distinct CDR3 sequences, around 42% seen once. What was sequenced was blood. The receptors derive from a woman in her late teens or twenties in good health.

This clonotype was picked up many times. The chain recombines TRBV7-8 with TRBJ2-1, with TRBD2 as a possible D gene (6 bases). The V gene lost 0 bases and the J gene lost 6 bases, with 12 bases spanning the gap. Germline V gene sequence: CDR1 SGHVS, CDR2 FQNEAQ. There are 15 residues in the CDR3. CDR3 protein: CASSLAPGGFNEQFF. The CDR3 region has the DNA TGTGCCAGCAGCTTAGCGCCCGGAGGGTTCAATGAGCAGTTCTTC.

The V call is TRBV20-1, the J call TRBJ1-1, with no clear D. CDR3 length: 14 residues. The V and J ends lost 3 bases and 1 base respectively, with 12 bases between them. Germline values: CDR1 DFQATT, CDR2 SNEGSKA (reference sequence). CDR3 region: CSASPGSSNTEAFF. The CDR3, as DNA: TGCAGTGCTAGCCCGGGGTCTTCGAACACTGAAGCTTTCTTT.

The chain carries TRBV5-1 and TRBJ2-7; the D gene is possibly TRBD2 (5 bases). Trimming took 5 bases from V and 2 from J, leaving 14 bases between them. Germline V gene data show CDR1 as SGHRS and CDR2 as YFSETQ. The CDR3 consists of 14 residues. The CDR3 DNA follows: TGCGCCAGCAGAAAGGACTCCGATCCCTACGAGCAGTACTTC. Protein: CASRKDSDPYEQYF.

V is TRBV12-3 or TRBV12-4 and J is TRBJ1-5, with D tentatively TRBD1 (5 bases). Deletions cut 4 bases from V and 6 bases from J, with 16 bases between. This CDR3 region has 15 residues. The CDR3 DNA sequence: TGTGCCAGCAGTTCGTGGGGTCGGGGCATTCAGCCCCAGCATTTT. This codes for CASSSWGRGIQPQHF.

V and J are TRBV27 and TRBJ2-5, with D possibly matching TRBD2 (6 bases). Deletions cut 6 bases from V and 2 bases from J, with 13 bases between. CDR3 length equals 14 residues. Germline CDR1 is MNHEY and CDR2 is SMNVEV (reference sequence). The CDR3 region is CASREGGAQETQYF. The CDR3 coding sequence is TGTGCCAGCAGGGAGGGCGGAGCACAAGAGACCCAGTACTTC.

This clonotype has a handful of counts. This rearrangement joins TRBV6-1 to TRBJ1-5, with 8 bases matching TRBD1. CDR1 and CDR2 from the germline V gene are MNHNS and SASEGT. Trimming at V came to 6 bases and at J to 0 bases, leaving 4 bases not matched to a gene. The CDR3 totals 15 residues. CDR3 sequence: CASRDRVLSNQPQHF. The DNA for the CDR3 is TGTGCCAGCAGGGACAGGGTTCTTAGCAATCAGCCCCAGCATTTT.

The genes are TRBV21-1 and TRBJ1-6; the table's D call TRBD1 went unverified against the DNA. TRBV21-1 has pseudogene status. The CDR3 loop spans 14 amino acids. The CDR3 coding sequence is TGTGCCAGCAGCAAAGCGGGACAGGACTCACCCCTCCACTTT. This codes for CASSKAGQDSPLHF.

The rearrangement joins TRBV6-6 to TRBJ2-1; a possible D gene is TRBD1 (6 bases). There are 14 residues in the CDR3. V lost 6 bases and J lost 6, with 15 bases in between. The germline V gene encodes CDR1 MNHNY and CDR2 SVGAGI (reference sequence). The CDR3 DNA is TGTGCCAGCAGCATCAGGGACACCGGCAATGAGCAGTTCTTC. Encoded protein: CASSIRDTGNEQFF.

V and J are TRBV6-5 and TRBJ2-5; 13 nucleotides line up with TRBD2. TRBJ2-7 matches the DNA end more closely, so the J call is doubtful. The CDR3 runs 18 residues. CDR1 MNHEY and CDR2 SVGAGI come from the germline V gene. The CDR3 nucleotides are TGTGCCAGCAGTTACTCGCGGACTAGCGGGAGAATTCACCACGAGCAGTACTTC. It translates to CASSYSRTSGRIHHEQYF.

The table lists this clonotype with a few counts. CDR3 nucleotide sequence: TGCGCCAGCAGCCCGGCGTTCGGGAGGACTGAAGCTTTCTTT. It is translated as CASSPAFGRTEAFF. This sequence joins TRBV4-1 and TRBJ1-1; no clear D. The germline V and J ends were trimmed by 4 bases and 5 bases, with 14 bases remaining between them. The germline V gene encodes CDR1 MGHRA and CDR2 YSYEKL. The CDR3 loop spans 14 amino acids.

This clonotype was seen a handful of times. CDR3 in amino acids: CASSAGDRGGNSYEQYF. For the CDR3, the DNA is TGTGCCAGCAGCGCTGGAGACCGGGGGGGCAATTCCTACGAGCAGTACTTC. V gene TRBV6-1 combines with J gene TRBJ2-7; 8 nucleotides align to TRBD2. Germline values: CDR1 MNHNS, CDR2 SASEGT. The V segment lost 6 bases and the J segment 1 base; nucleotides outside the gene matches: 14. The CDR3 length is 17 residues.

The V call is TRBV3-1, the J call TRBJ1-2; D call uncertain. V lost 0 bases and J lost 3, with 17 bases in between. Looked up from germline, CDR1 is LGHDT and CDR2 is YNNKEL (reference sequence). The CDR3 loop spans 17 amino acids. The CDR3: CASSQDWSHASDYGYTF. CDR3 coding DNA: TGTGCCAGCAGCCAAGATTGGAGCCACGCGTCGGACTATGGCTACACCTTC.

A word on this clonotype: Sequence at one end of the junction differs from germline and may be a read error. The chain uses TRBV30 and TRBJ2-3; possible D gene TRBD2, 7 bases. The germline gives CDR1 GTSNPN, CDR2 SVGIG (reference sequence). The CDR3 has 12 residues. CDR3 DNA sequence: TGTGCCTGGGGGGGGGACACAGATACGCGGTATTTT. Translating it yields CAWGGDTDTRYF.

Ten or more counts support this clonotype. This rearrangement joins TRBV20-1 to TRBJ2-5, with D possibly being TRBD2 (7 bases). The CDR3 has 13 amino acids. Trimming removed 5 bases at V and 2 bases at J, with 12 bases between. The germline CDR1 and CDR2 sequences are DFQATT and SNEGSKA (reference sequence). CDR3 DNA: TGCAGTGCTCCGAGGGGGGGTCAAGAGACCCAGTACTTC. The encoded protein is CSAPRGGQETQYF.

DNA for the CDR3: TGTGCCAGCAGTGCCCCTTCCCTTGATGAGACCCAGTTCTTC. Protein sequence: CASSAPSLDETQFF. The gene calls are TRBV6-1 and TRBJ2-5; D gene uncertain. The last part of the DNA fits TRBJ2-1 better; the J call may be wrong. CDR3 length: 14 amino acids. The germline gives CDR1 MNHNS, CDR2 SASEGT.